This T cell receptor (beta chain) is drawn from a study of T cells in localized non-small cell lung cancer. Study outcomes and limitations: The greatest T cell clonality was found in uninvolved adjacent lung (higher than in tumor). Among blood samples, higher T cell density accompanied longer overall survival. Within adjacent lung there appeared a median approximately 60 of the top 100 tumor clones. Heterogeneity cannot be ruled out, as sequencing used one tumor region only.

For this clone: Its antigen is unknown.

Assay used: immunoSEQ multiplex PCR; TCRdb lists only in-frame clones, some missing. The repertoire includes about 33,000 clones, around 90% of them detected once, and more than 4% sits in the top ten. Germline loops: CDR1 SGHDT, CDR2 YYEEEE. The CDR3 covers 15 residues. The V gene end was trimmed by 3 bases and the J gene end by 6 bases; junction bases not matched to a gene: 7. This clonotype was obtained from a man aged 40 to 75 with stage I lung adenocarcinoma. This chain uses TRBV5-6 with TRBJ1-5, with TRBD1 matching 9 bases. The sequencing used peripheral blood, collected before any cancer treatment. The CDR3 nucleotides are TGTGCCAGCAGCTATAGGACAGGGGTCGGTCAGCCCCAGCATTTT. It yields the protein CASSYRTGVGQPQHF.